The present T cell receptor beta chain was sequenced within a study of T cells in Graves' hyperthyroidism and ophthalmopathy. There were TCR beta CDR3 regions amplified from RNA transcripts. The study used the HTBI primer set for a first-round RT-PCR of the TCR CDR3. Each CDR3 protein is one row after TCRdb ran MiXCR on the multiplex PCR reads. Altogether about 270,000 distinct CDR3 sequences are present, more than 20% being singletons, with the ten largest covering 30% to 40%. This CDR3 spans 18 amino acids. V lost 1 base, J lost 0 bases, and 19 bases lay in between. Germline V gene sequence: CDR1 SGHRS, CDR2 YFSETQ. This clonotype has ten or more counts. Its antigen remains unknown. Findings of the study overall: Among clonotypes expanded in thyroid above 0.001, most were also found in blood.

Patients showing uncontrolled infection, other autoimmune disease, pregnancy or lactation were ineligible. The sequenced sample was blood. V and J are TRBV5-1 and TRBJ2-5; possibly TRBD2 for D (5 bases). This clonotype originated in a woman aged 40-49 years with Graves' ophthalmopathy. CDR3 loop: CASSLSRSGKVYQETQYF. The CDR3 DNA follows: TGCGCCAGCAGCTTGAGCAGGTCGGGGAAAGTGTACCAAGAGACCCAGTACTTC.